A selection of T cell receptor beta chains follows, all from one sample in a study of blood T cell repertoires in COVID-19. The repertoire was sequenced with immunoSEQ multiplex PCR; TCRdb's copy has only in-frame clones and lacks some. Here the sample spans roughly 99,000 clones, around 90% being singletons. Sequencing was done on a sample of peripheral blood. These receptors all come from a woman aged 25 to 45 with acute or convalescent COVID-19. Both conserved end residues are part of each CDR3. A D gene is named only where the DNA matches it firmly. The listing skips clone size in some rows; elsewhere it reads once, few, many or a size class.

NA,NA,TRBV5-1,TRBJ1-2,CASSLDSRHLYGYTF,TGCGCCAGCAGCTTGGACAGTAGGCACTTATATGGCTACACCTTC
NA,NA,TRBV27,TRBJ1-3,CASSLGAPSGNTIYF,TGTGCCAGCAGTTTAGGGGCTCCCTCTGGAAACACCATATATTTT
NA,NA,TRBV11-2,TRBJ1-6,CASSARSQGLNSPLHF,TGTGCCAGCAGCGCCCGCAGCCAGGGACTTAATTCACCCCTCCACTTT
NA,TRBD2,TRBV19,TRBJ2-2,CASIAGANTGELFF,TGTGCCAGTATTGCGGGAGCGAACACCGGGGAGCTGTTTTTT
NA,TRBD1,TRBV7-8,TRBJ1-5,CASSLYGTGSQPQHF,TGTGCCAGCAGCTTATATGGGACAGGGAGTCAGCCCCAGCATTTT
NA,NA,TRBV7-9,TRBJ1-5,CASSKGHSLQPQHF,TGTGCCAGCAGCAAAGGACATTCTCTTCAGCCCCAGCATTTT
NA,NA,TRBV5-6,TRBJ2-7,CASSPATGLFFEQYF,TGTGCCAGCAGCCCCGCTACCGGACTTTTTTTTGAGCAGTACTTC
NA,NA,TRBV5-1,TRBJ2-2,CASSLVGAGELFF,TGCGCCAGCAGCTTGGTCGGTGCCGGGGAGCTGTTTTTT
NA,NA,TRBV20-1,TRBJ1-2,CSASPSGRRFVYTF,TGCAGTGCTAGTCCGTCTGGGAGGCGGTTTGTCTACACCTTC
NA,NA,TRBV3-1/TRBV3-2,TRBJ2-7,CASSQDRGATYEQYF,TGTGCCAGCAGCCAAGACAGGGGCGCAACCTACGAGCAGTACTTC
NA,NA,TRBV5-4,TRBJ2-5,CASSLNGRGQETQYF,TGTGCCAGCAGCTTGAACGGCAGGGGACAAGAGACCCAGTACTTC
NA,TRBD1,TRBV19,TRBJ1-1,CASSSAGGFAEAFF,TGTGCCAGTAGTAGTGCAGGGGGCTTCGCTGAAGCTTTCTTT
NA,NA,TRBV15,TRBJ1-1,CATSRGSTASTEAFF,TGTGCCACCAGCAGAGGGTCGACAGCTAGCACTGAAGCTTTCTTT
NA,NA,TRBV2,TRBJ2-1,CASSWRDSSYNEQFF,TGTGCCAGCAGTTGGCGGGATTCCTCCTACAATGAGCAGTTCTTC
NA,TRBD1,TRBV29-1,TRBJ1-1,CSVAGQGNTEAFF,TGCAGCGTGGCCGGACAGGGGAACACTGAAGCTTTCTTT
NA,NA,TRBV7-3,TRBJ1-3,CASSLTGNSGNTIYF,TGTGCCAGCAGCCTTACAGGAAATTCTGGAAACACCATATATTTT
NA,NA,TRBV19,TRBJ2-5,CASSGGWRGTQYF,TGTGCCAGTAGTGGTGGGTGGAGGGGGACCCAGTACTTC
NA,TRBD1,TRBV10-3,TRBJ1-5,CAIRDDRGGQPQHF,TGTGCCATCAGGGACGACAGGGGGGGTCAGCCCCAGCATTTT
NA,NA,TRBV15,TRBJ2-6,CATSSAGANVLTF,TGTGCCACCAGTAGTGCTGGGGCCAACGTCCTGACTTTC
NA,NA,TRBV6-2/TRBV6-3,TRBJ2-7,CASSYQAAHYYEQYF,TGTGCCAGCAGTTACCAAGCCGCCCACTACTACGAGCAGTACTTC
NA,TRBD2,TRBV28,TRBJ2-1,CASSLGGEGLLEQFF,TGTGCCAGCAGTTTAGGGGGGGAGGGCCTTCTTGAGCAGTTCTTC
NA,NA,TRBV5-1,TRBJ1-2,CASSLEQGGGYTF,TGCGCCAGCAGCTTGGAGCAGGGCGGAGGCTACACCTTC
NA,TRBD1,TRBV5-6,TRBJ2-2,CASSSDRGRFTGELFF,TGTGCCAGCAGCTCTGACAGGGGGCGCTTCACCGGGGAGCTGTTTTTT
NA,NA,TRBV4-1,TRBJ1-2,CASSTMRAAGGYTF,TGCGCCAGCAGCACGATGCGGGCGGCAGGTGGCTACACCTTC
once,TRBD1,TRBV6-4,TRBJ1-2,CASSVTTGGEGYTF,TGTGCCAGCAGCGTAACTACAGGGGGTGAAGGCTACACCTTC
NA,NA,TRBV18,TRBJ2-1,CASSPTRNPINEQFF,TGTGCCAGCTCGCCGACTAGGAACCCTATCAATGAGCAGTTCTTC
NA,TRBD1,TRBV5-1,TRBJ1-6,CASSLKGQGSSPLHF,TGCGCCAGCAGCTTGAAGGGACAGGGGTCTTCACCCCTCCACTTT
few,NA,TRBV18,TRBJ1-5,CASSPGQRGNQPQHF,TGTGCCAGCTCACCAGGACAGAGGGGCAATCAGCCCCAGCATTTT
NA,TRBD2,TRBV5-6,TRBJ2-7,CASSRVGGRSSYEQYF,TGTGCCAGCAGCCGCGTGGGCGGGAGGAGCTCCTACGAGCAGTACTTC
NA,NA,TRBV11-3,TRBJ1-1,CASSLEQGTEAFF,TGTGCCAGCAGCTTAGAGCAGGGTACTGAAGCTTTCTTT
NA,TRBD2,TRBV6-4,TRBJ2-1,CASSESSGGYNEQFF,TGTGCCAGCAGTGAAAGTAGCGGGGGCTACAATGAGCAGTTCTTC
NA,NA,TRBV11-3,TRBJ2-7,CASSFFRLSGKPYEQYF,TGTGCCAGCAGCTTTTTCCGGCTTTCGGGGAAACCCTACGAGCAGTACTTC
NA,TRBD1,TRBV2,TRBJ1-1,CASRGQMNTEAFF,TGTGCCAGCAGGGGACAGATGAACACTGAAGCTTTCTTT
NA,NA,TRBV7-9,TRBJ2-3,CASSPEESRREYF,TGTGCCAGCAGCCCAGAGGAGAGCCGCAGGGAGTATTTT
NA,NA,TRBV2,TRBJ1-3,CASSDWGQRGSGNTIYF,TGTGCCAGCAGTGATTGGGGTCAGCGGGGCTCTGGAAACACCATATATTTT
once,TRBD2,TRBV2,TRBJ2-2,CASQLAETGELFF,TGTGCCAGCCAGCTAGCGGAGACCGGGGAGCTGTTTTTT
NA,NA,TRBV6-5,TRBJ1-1,CASSYVSGGTEAFF,TGTGCCAGCAGTTACGTTTCCGGGGGCACTGAAGCTTTCTTT
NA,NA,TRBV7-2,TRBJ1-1,CASSLANSHTEAFF,TGTGCCAGCAGCTTAGCGAACAGCCACACTGAAGCTTTCTTT
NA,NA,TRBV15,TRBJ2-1,CATSRAATASSYNEQFF,TGTGCCACCAGCAGAGCAGCGACAGCTAGCTCCTACAATGAGCAGTTCTTC
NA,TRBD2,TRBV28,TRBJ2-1,CASSSYTSGGDEQFF,TGTGCCAGCAGCTCCTATACTAGCGGGGGGGATGAGCAGTTCTTC
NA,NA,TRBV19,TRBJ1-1,CASSISGAELNLNTEAFF,TGTGCCAGTAGTATTTCAGGGGCCGAACTTAATTTGAACACTGAAGCTTTCTTT
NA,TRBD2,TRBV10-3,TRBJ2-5,CAISEGLGLAGGETQYF,TGTGCCATCAGTGAAGGGTTAGGACTAGCGGGAGGAGAGACCCAGTACTTC
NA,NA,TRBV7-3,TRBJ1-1,CASSQGYGTEAFF,TGTGCCAGCAGTCAGGGGTATGGCACTGAAGCTTTCTTT
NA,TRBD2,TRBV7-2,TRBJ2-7,CASSRDLAGGSEQYF,TGTGCCAGCAGCCGTGATCTAGCGGGAGGATCCGAGCAGTACTTC
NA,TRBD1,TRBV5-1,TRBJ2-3,CASSLAGDRGTDTQYF,TGCGCCAGCAGCTTGGCCGGGGACAGGGGCACAGATACGCAGTATTTT
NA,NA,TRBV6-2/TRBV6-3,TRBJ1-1,CASSPFRGTEAFF,TGTGCCAGCAGTCCCTTCCGGGGCACTGAAGCTTTCTTT
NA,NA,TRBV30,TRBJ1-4,CAWSTSIQINEKLFF,TGTGCCTGGAGTACCAGTATACAGATTAATGAAAAACTGTTTTTT
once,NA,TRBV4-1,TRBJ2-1,CASSQVVGGLGEQFF,TGCGCCAGCAGCCAAGTAGTGGGGGGGCTAGGTGAGCAGTTCTTC
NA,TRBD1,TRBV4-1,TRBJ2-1,CASSQDGRDRGTPRWDNEQFF,TGCGCCAGCAGCCAAGATGGTAGGGACAGGGGGACCCCGAGGTGGGACAATGAGCAGTTCTTC
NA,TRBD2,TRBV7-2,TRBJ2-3,CASSLLAGGPFTDTQYF,TGTGCCAGCAGCCTCCTAGCGGGAGGGCCCTTTACAGATACGCAGTATTTT